The 15 T cell receptor beta chains given below trace back to one sample, sequenced in a study of a mutant IDH1 vaccine in newly diagnosed glioma. Described time point: week 11, during vaccination. In every dose of vaccine, 300 ug of mutant IDH1 20-mer peptide was given alongside topical imiquimod. Assay: immunoSEQ multiplex PCR; the TCRdb copy retains only in-frame clones and omits some. The repertoire holds about 130,000 clones, with 80% as singletons. These receptors' targets are unknown. The sequences come from PBMCs, collected from a glioma patient whose treatment included an IDH1 peptide vaccine. These receptors were taken from a man between 40 and 49 years old with glioma.

V usage is TRBV2 and J usage is TRBJ2-6; a weak D match, TRBD1 (6 bases). This CDR3 contains 14 residues. Germline V CDR1 and CDR2: SNHLY, FYNNEI. V dropped 6 bases and J dropped 10 bases, with 16 bases sitting between them. The CDR3 loop is CASRDPGTINVLTF. The CDR3 DNA is TGTGCCAGCAGGGACCCCGGGACAATAAACGTCCTGACTTTC.

The sample holds many counts of this clone. V usage is TRBV11-2 and J usage is TRBJ1-1; D is possibly TRBD1 (6 bases). V was clipped by 3 bases and J by 4 bases, with 18 bases between them. The CDR3 extends over 16 amino acids. Germline CDR1 is SGHAT and CDR2 is FQNNGV. CDR3 coding DNA: TGTGCCAGCAGCTTCCCCTCGACCAGGGGTTTCACTGAAGCTTTCTTT. Encoded protein: CASSFPSTRGFTEAFF.

The chain links TRBV7-3 to TRBJ2-5, with D possibly TRBD1 on 6 matching bases. V was pared by 5 bases and J by 3 bases, with 10 bases between. CDR3 length: 13 residues. Germline V gene sequence: CDR1 SGHTA, CDR2 FQGTGA. The CDR3 sequence is CASSPYREETQYF. CDR3 DNA: TGTGCCAGCAGCCCTTACAGGGAAGAGACCCAGTACTTC.

V gene TRBV30 combines with J gene TRBJ2-5; no definite D call. V dropped 0 bases and J dropped 4 bases, with 9 bases sitting between them. The germline V gene encodes CDR1 GTSNPN and CDR2 SVGIG (reference sequence). The CDR3 contains 13 residues. CDR3 sequence (DNA): TGTGCCTGGAGTGTACGAGTAGGAGAGACCCAGTACTTC. Translated, it gives CAWSVRVGETQYF.

The V gene is TRBV28, the J gene TRBJ2-7, with 8 bases fitting TRBD1. The trim removed 10 bases at V and 0 bases at J, leaving 11 bases unmatched. The CDR3 has 15 amino acids. The germline gives CDR1 MDHEN, CDR2 SYDVKM. The CDR3 loop is CATDGQGKSSYEQYF. The CDR3 bases are TGTGCCACCGACGGACAGGGAAAAAGCTCCTACGAGCAGTACTTC.

The chain uses TRBV4-2 and TRBJ2-1, with 7 positions matching TRBD2. V dropped 0 bases and J dropped 7; count of bases not matched to a gene: 12. This CDR3 comprises 17 residues. Looked up from germline, CDR1 is LGHNA and CDR2 is YNFKEQ. The CDR3 sequence: CASSQDLRREVGNEQFF. CDR3 nucleotides: TGTGCCAGCAGCCAAGATCTAAGACGGGAGGTCGGAAATGAGCAGTTCTTC.

The chain uses TRBV20-1 and TRBJ1-1; D is unresolved. Looked up from germline, CDR1 is DFQATT and CDR2 is SNEGSKA (reference sequence). The CDR3 is 11 residues long. The V and J ends lost 5 bases and 5 bases respectively, with 9 bases between them. CDR3 loop: CSAPTETEAFF. CDR3 nucleotides: TGCAGTGCTCCCACAGAAACTGAAGCTTTCTTT.

This clone was observed a handful of times. The J gene is TRBJ2-1, the V gene TRBV11-2, with 7 bases lining up with TRBD1. Looked up from germline, CDR1 is SGHAT and CDR2 is FQNNGV. V lost 4 bases and J lost 3; bases outside the gene matches: 3. This CDR3 spans 14 amino acids. CDR3 coding DNA: TGTGCCAGCAGCTCGAGGACAGGCTACAATGAGCAGTTCTTC. It yields the protein CASSSRTGYNEQFF.

This chain joins TRBV18 and TRBJ1-1, with D tentatively TRBD1 (6 bases). Germline V gives CDR1 KGHSH, CDR2 LQKENI. There are 14 residues in the CDR3. V lost 2 bases and J lost 4, with 11 bases in between. CDR3 sequence (DNA): TGTGCCAGCTCACCAACAGGGACCGGCACTGAAGCTTTCTTT. It yields the protein CASSPTGTGTEAFF.

The chain carries TRBV28 and TRBJ2-3; D remains ambiguous. In germline, CDR1 is MDHEN, CDR2 SYDVKM. The V end lost 4 bases, the J end lost 2 bases, and 19 bases lay between the germline ends. The CDR3 contains 17 residues. CDR3 nucleotides: TGTGCCAGCAGTTCCCTGAGTCGCGGCCAGGACACAGATACGCAGTATTTT. Protein sequence: CASSSLSRGQDTDTQYF.

This sequence joins TRBV7-9 and TRBJ2-5; D possibly corresponds to TRBD2 (5 bases). Looked up from germline, CDR1 is SEHNR and CDR2 is FQNEAQ (reference sequence). The CDR3 spans 15 residues. The germline V and J ends were trimmed by 7 bases and 3 bases, with 18 bases remaining between them. The CDR3 DNA reads as TGTGCCAGCACCCACCCCGGGGATGGGGAAGAGACCCAGTACTTC. Its protein is CASTHPGDGEETQYF.

The V and J genes are TRBV19 and TRBJ2-2; TRBD2 matches at 8 bases. V was pared by 6 bases and J by 8 bases, with 14 bases of the junction left unmatched. The CDR3 covers 16 residues. The germline CDR1 and CDR2 sequences are LNHDA and SQIVND (reference sequence). CDR3 protein: CASRETGTSLTGELFF. In nucleotides, the CDR3 is TGTGCCAGTAGAGAAACCGGGACTAGTCTCACGGGGGAGCTGTTTTTT. The entire variable domain, with the rest obtained from reference TRBV19 and TRBJ2-2, is as follows: DGGITQSPKYLFRKEGQNVTLSCEQNLNHDAMYWYRQDPGQGLRLIYYSQIVNDFQKGDIAEGYSVSREKKESFPLTVTSAQKNPTAFYLCASRETGTSLTGELFFGEGSRLTVL.

The gene calls are TRBV19 and TRBJ2-1, with D possibly TRBD2 on 6 matching bases. The CDR3 contains 18 residues. Trimming left V 0 bases short and J 2 bases short, with 17 bases between. CDR1 is LNHDA and CDR2 is SQIVND in the germline V gene (reference sequence). In DNA, the CDR3 is TGTGCCAGTAGTATAGACTCCCTTGGCGGGACCACCTACAATGAGCAGTTCTTC. It codes for CASSIDSLGGTTYNEQFF.

This clone was observed a handful of times. The rearrangement links TRBV19 to TRBJ1-6, with D hard to call. The CDR3 has 14 amino acids. Germline lookup yields CDR1 LNHDA and CDR2 SQIVND (reference sequence). Trimming left V 4 bases short and J 7 bases short, with 11 bases between. The CDR3 nucleotides are TGTGCCAGTAGTACTAGGACGGAGAATTCACCCCTCCACTTT. Translating it yields CASSTRTENSPLHF.

CDR3: CASSLKGPNTEAFF. For the CDR3, the DNA is TGCGCCAGCAGCTTGAAGGGGCCGAACACTGAAGCTTTCTTT. The chain joins TRBV5-1 to TRBJ1-1; perhaps TRBD1 as D (5 bases). CDR1 SGHRS and CDR2 YFSETQ come from the germline V gene. This CDR3 comprises 14 residues. The germline V and J ends were trimmed by 1 base and 1 base, with 8 bases remaining between them.